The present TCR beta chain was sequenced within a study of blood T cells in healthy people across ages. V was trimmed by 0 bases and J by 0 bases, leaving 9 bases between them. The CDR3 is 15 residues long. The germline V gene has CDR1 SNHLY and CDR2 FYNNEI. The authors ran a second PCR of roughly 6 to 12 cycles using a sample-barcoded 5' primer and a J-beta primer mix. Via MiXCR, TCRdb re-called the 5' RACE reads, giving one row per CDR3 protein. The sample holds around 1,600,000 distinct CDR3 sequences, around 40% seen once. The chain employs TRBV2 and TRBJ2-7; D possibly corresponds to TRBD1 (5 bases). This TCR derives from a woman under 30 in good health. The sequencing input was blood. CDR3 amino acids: CASSEALGASYEQYF. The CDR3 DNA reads TGTGCCAGCAGTGAAGCGCTTGGGGCCTCCTACGAGCAGTACTTC.